The next 14 T cell receptor beta chains were all read from a single sample in a study of human T cells and chemical hapten exposure. It was from unfractionated whole blood that total RNA was extracted. TCRdb processed the 5' RACE reads anew with MiXCR; each CDR3 protein has one entry. The table has 65,000 to 90,000 distinct CDR3 sequences, 15% to 20% seen once. Every receptor here comes from a female donor in good health.

This chain joins TRBV28 and TRBJ1-6; a possible D gene is TRBD1 (5 bases). The CDR3 is made up of 15 amino acids. V dropped 10 bases and J dropped 5 bases, with 18 bases sitting between them. Germline V gene lookup returns CDR1 MDHEN and CDR2 SYDVKM. CDR3 amino acids: CATATRGGNNSPLHF. The CDR3 DNA reads as TGTGCCACCGCTACCCGGGGGGGAAATAATTCACCCCTCCACTTT.

In this sample, this clonotype turned up many times. An end of the junction differs from the germline gene, which may be a read error. The gene calls are TRBV7-9 and TRBJ1-1; 10 nucleotides align to TRBD1. Germline CDR1 and CDR2: SEHNR and FQNEAQ (reference sequence). This CDR3 contains 16 residues. CDR3 loop: CASSLARDRGRTEAFF. CDR3 bases: TGTGCCAGCAGCCTAGCCCGGGACAGGGGCCGCACTGAAGCTTTCTTT.

This clonotype was observed a few times. The chain carries TRBV24-1 and TRBJ2-1; no firm D call. With 0 bases removed from V and 8 bases from J, the gap between germline ends came to 13 bases. This CDR3 contains 15 residues. Per the germline V gene, CDR1 is KGHDR and CDR2 is SFDVKD. CDR3 sequence reads: CATSDLQGRIDEQFF. CDR3 in DNA: TGTGCCACCAGTGATTTGCAAGGGCGCATCGATGAGCAGTTCTTC.

This clonotype was detected many times. The V gene is TRBV5-1, the J gene TRBJ1-1, with TRBD1 matching over 8 bases. CDR1 SGHRS and CDR2 YFSETQ come from the germline V gene. The CDR3 runs to 15 residues. V lost 3 bases, J lost 5 bases, and 9 bases stayed unmatched. The DNA of the CDR3 is TGCGCCAGCAGCTCGCAACCTGGACAGGGAACTGAAGCTTTCTTT. Amino acids: CASSSQPGQGTEAFF.

This clonotype occurred a few times. The CDR3 DNA reads TGTGCCAGCAGCTATAGCCCGGGACAGGGAATCAATGAGCAGTTCTTC. Protein product: CASSYSPGQGINEQFF. This sequence joins TRBV27 and TRBJ2-1; 9 bases line up with TRBD1. CDR1 and CDR2 from the germline V gene are MNHEY and SMNVEV (reference sequence). The CDR3 has 16 residues. The J segment lost 6 bases and the V segment lost 6 bases, leaving 12 bases of the junction unmatched.

The gene calls are TRBV12-3 or TRBV12-4 and TRBJ2-2; no definite D call. This CDR3 comprises 14 residues. V was shortened by 6 bases and J by 4 bases, with 12 bases between the two germline ends. The DNA for the CDR3 is TGTGCCAGCAGAAGGGCTGGGGTCACCGGGGAGCTGTTTTTT. Protein sequence: CASRRAGVTGELFF.

In this sample, this clonotype turned up a few times. CDR3 nucleotides: TGTGCCATCAGTTCAGGGGGCACTGAAGCTTTCTTT. The encoded protein is CAISSGGTEAFF. This sequence joins TRBV10-3 and TRBJ1-1, with TRBD1 matching 7 bases. The CDR3 contains 12 residues. V shed 5 bases, J shed 4 bases, and the junction held 1 base outside the gene matches. Germline CDR1 is ENHRY and CDR2 is SYGVKD.

This clonotype was picked up a small number of times. V usage is TRBV2 and J usage is TRBJ1-3; 7 nucleotides match TRBD1. V trimming: 0 bases; J trimming: 0 bases; junction bases outside the gene matches: 17. This CDR3 contains 21 residues. CDR1 is SNHLY, CDR2 FYNNEI, per germline. Here the CDR3 DNA reads TGTGCCAGCAGTGAAGCGTCTCGAGACAGGGTTTCGGAGAGCTCTGGAAACACCATATATTTT. Translation: CASSEASRDRVSESSGNTIYF.

This clonotype was found a few times. CDR3 protein: CATSDVGTERADTQYF. CDR3 nucleotide sequence: TGTGCCACCAGTGATGTCGGGACGGAGAGGGCAGATACGCAGTATTTT. This sequence joins TRBV24-1 and TRBJ2-3; D is possibly TRBD1 or TRBD2 (5 bases each). V lost 3 bases, J lost 4 bases, and 16 bases lay in between. CDR1 and CDR2 (germline): KGHDR, SFDVKD. This CDR3 spans 16 amino acids.

The V call is TRBV4-1, the J call TRBJ2-1, with TRBD1 matching over 8 bases. In germline, CDR1 is MGHRA, CDR2 YSYEKL. The CDR3 is 17 amino acids. The V and J ends lost 0 bases and 5 bases, in that order; junction bases with no gene match: 9. For the CDR3, the DNA is TGCGCCAGCAGCCAAGATTTTTCGTGGACAGGGCACAATGAGCAGTTCTTC. This encodes CASSQDFSWTGHNEQFF.

This sequence joins TRBV2 and TRBJ1-1; unclear D gene. The CDR3 runs to 12 residues. The germline V and J ends were trimmed by 3 bases and 6 bases, with 8 bases remaining between them. Germline CDR1 reads SNHLY; CDR2 reads FYNNEI. The CDR3 DNA is TGTGCCAGCAGTGATCGCGGGCCTGAAGCTTTCTTT. This gives the protein CASSDRGPEAFF.

There are a few counts of this clonotype. This chain uses TRBV5-5 with TRBJ1-1; D might be TRBD1 (6 bases). CDR3 size: 13 residues. The germline V and J ends were trimmed by 0 bases and 4 bases, with 7 bases remaining between them. Germline CDR1 is SGHKS and CDR2 is YYEKEE (reference sequence). The CDR3 is CASSLGGLTEAFF. CDR3 sequence (DNA): TGTGCCAGCAGCTTGGGGGGGCTCACTGAAGCTTTCTTT.

The chain employs TRBV5-4 and TRBJ1-2; no reliable D call. V gave up 4 bases and J gave up 1 base, with 5 bases separating them. Germline V gene data show CDR1 as SGHNT and CDR2 as YYREEE (reference sequence). CDR3 length: 12 residues. CDR3 region: CASSDNNYGYTF. DNA for the CDR3: TGTGCCAGCAGCGATAATAACTATGGCTACACCTTC.

This clonotype was found a few times. Here the CDR3 reads CSVPGTANTGELFF. In nucleotides, the CDR3 is TGCAGCGTCCCCGGCACGGCGAACACCGGGGAGCTGTTTTTT. The chain carries TRBV29-1 and TRBJ2-2; D is unclear. The CDR3 is made up of 14 amino acids. Germline V lookup: CDR1 SQVTM, CDR2 ANQGSEA. V was trimmed by 6 bases and J by 0 bases, leaving 11 bases between them.